This is a list of T cell receptor beta chains from one sample in a study of blood T cell repertoires in COVID-19. Measured with immunoSEQ multiplex PCR; TCRdb has only the in-frame clones, and not every one. The profile shows more than 200,000 clones, 70% to 90% of them singletons. Sequencing input: peripheral blood. The receptors were sampled from a woman aged 25 to 39 with COVID-19, enrolled during active disease. Both conserved end residues are part of each CDR3. The D gene is left open where the match is weak. Size tells how often a clone was seen (once, few, many) or the class of an expanded clone, and some rows leave it out.

j_gene: TRBJ1-6
d_gene: NA
v_gene: TRBV4-1
abundance: NA
CDR3nt: TGCGCCAGCAGCCAAGGCGGGGGGGCGCTGGGAAGATCACCCCTCCACTTT
CDR3aa: CASSQGGGALGRSPLHF

j_gene: TRBJ2-1
d_gene: NA
v_gene: TRBV21-1
abundance: NA
CDR3nt: TGTGCCAGCAGCACCCTGACTAGCGGGAGGGACTATGAGCAGTTCTTC
CDR3aa: CASSTLTSGRDYEQFF

j_gene: TRBJ1-2
d_gene: TRBD1
v_gene: TRBV5-1
abundance: NA
CDR3nt: TGCGCCAGCAGCTTGCAGACAGGGGTCTATGGCTACACCTTC
CDR3aa: CASSLQTGVYGYTF

j_gene: TRBJ2-2
d_gene: NA
v_gene: TRBV5-1
abundance: NA
CDR3nt: TGCGCCAGCAGCTTGCAGGGCTCAAACACCGGGGAGCTGTTTTTT
CDR3aa: CASSLQGSNTGELFF

j_gene: TRBJ2-7
d_gene: TRBD1
v_gene: TRBV5-1
abundance: NA
CDR3nt: TGCGCCAGCAGAATATCCACAGGGGCCTACGAGCAGTACTTC
CDR3aa: CASRISTGAYEQYF

j_gene: TRBJ2-5
d_gene: TRBD1
v_gene: TRBV24-1
abundance: NA
CDR3nt: TGTGCCACCAGTGATTTAAATACGGGACAGCAAGAGACCCAGTACTTC
CDR3aa: CATSDLNTGQQETQYF

j_gene: TRBJ1-2
d_gene: NA
v_gene: TRBV6-5
abundance: NA
CDR3nt: TGTGCCAGCAGTTACGGGCAGGGAGGCTATGGCTACACCTTC
CDR3aa: CASSYGQGGYGYTF

j_gene: TRBJ1-5
d_gene: NA
v_gene: TRBV5-6
abundance: NA
CDR3nt: TGTGCCAGCAGTCTCGGACAGACTAATCAGCCCCAGCATTTT
CDR3aa: CASSLGQTNQPQHF

j_gene: TRBJ2-2
d_gene: TRBD2
v_gene: TRBV7-9
abundance: NA
CDR3nt: TGTGCCAGCAGCCTCCGGGGGGGGGACGCCGGGGAGCTGTTTTTT
CDR3aa: CASSLRGGDAGELFF

j_gene: TRBJ1-1
d_gene: NA
v_gene: TRBV2
abundance: many
CDR3nt: TGTGCCAGCACCGTAGGGGGGAGGGGTGAAGCTTTCTTT
CDR3aa: CASTVGGRGEAFF

j_gene: TRBJ2-2
d_gene: TRBD1
v_gene: TRBV13
abundance: NA
CDR3nt: TGTGCCAGCAGCACAAGGGGACAGGACCCGTCGAACACCGGGGAGCTGTTTTTT
CDR3aa: CASSTRGQDPSNTGELFF

j_gene: TRBJ1-6
d_gene: NA
v_gene: TRBV11-3
abundance: NA
CDR3nt: TGTGCCAGCAGCCCCAGCAGGGTCGGTTCACCCCTCCACTTT
CDR3aa: CASSPSRVGSPLHF

j_gene: TRBJ2-2
d_gene: TRBD2
v_gene: TRBV7-9
abundance: NA
CDR3nt: TGTGCCAGCAGCCCGCCCATAGCGGGGGGGAACACCGGGGAGCTGTTTTTT
CDR3aa: CASSPPIAGGNTGELFF

j_gene: TRBJ1-2
d_gene: NA
v_gene: TRBV28
abundance: NA
CDR3nt: TGTGCCAGCAGACTAGGGACACTTAATATCTATGGCTACACCTTC
CDR3aa: CASRLGTLNIYGYTF

j_gene: TRBJ1-5
d_gene: NA
v_gene: TRBV19
abundance: NA
CDR3nt: TGTGCCAGTAGTATAGTTCTCGCAGGAGGGGCTCAGCCCCAGCATTTT
CDR3aa: CASSIVLAGGAQPQHF

j_gene: TRBJ2-3
d_gene: TRBD2
v_gene: TRBV28
abundance: few
CDR3nt: TGTGCCAGCGGGCAACTAGCGGGAGGGTCTCCAGATACGCAGTATTTT
CDR3aa: CASGQLAGGSPDTQYF

j_gene: TRBJ2-5
d_gene: TRBD2
v_gene: TRBV20-1
abundance: once
CDR3nt: TGCAGTGCTAGTAGGGGGAGCGGGGGGGCCCAAGAGACCCAGTACTTC
CDR3aa: CSASRGSGGAQETQYF

j_gene: TRBJ2-3
d_gene: TRBD2
v_gene: TRBV5-1
abundance: NA
CDR3nt: TGCGCCAGCAGCTCTATACGGGAGGGCCGAGGCACAGATACGCAGTATTTT
CDR3aa: CASSSIREGRGTDTQYF

j_gene: TRBJ2-1
d_gene: NA
v_gene: TRBV11-3
abundance: NA
CDR3nt: TGTGCCAGCAGCTTGAGCGGAGTGGGCTACAATGAGCAGTTCTTC
CDR3aa: CASSLSGVGYNEQFF

j_gene: TRBJ2-2
d_gene: NA
v_gene: TRBV6-6
abundance: NA
CDR3nt: TGTGCCAGCAGTTCCTCAGGGAGTGGGACCGGGGAGCTGTTTTTT
CDR3aa: CASSSSGSGTGELFF

j_gene: TRBJ1-2
d_gene: TRBD1
v_gene: TRBV7-9
abundance: NA
CDR3nt: TGTGCCAGCAGCCACTCCATCCTCGGACAGGGACAAAACTATGGCTACACCTTC
CDR3aa: CASSHSILGQGQNYGYTF

j_gene: TRBJ2-5
d_gene: TRBD2
v_gene: TRBV5-8
abundance: NA
CDR3nt: TGTGCCAGCAGCCGGGGGACTAGCGGAGACCAAGAGACCCAGTACTTC
CDR3aa: CASSRGTSGDQETQYF

j_gene: TRBJ2-3
d_gene: TRBD1
v_gene: TRBV10-3
abundance: NA
CDR3nt: TGTGCCATCAGTGATCCAAGTGACAGGGCGACGGCAGATACGCAGTATTTT
CDR3aa: CAISDPSDRATADTQYF

j_gene: TRBJ2-7
d_gene: TRBD1
v_gene: TRBV19
abundance: NA
CDR3nt: TGTGCCAGTAGTCCCAACCCAGGGGGAGAGCAGTACTTC
CDR3aa: CASSPNPGGEQYF

j_gene: TRBJ2-1
d_gene: NA
v_gene: TRBV4-3
abundance: NA
CDR3nt: TGCGCCAGCAGCCCCGGGGGTCTCGGGGCTTACAATGAGCAGTTCTTC
CDR3aa: CASSPGGLGAYNEQFF

j_gene: TRBJ1-5
d_gene: NA
v_gene: TRBV5-1
abundance: NA
CDR3nt: TGCGCCAGCAGCTTGGATTCATATCAGCCCCAGCATTTT
CDR3aa: CASSLDSYQPQHF

j_gene: TRBJ2-3
d_gene: NA
v_gene: TRBV5-8
abundance: once
CDR3nt: TGTGCCAGCAGCTTCCAGGGGCGCGTCTCAACAGATACGCAGTATTTT
CDR3aa: CASSFQGRVSTDTQYF

j_gene: TRBJ2-1
d_gene: NA
v_gene: TRBV6-4
abundance: few
CDR3nt: TGTGCCAGCAGTGTGAACGGGGAGAACAATGAGCAGTTCTTC
CDR3aa: CASSVNGENNEQFF

j_gene: TRBJ2-5
d_gene: NA
v_gene: TRBV14
abundance: NA
CDR3nt: TGTGCCAGCAGCCAAGTTGCTTGGGAGGAGACCCAGTACTTC
CDR3aa: CASSQVAWEETQYF

j_gene: TRBJ2-1
d_gene: TRBD2
v_gene: TRBV11-2
abundance: NA
CDR3nt: TGTGCCAGCAGCTTAGGACTAGCGGAACAAGCATACAATGAGCAGTTCTTC
CDR3aa: CASSLGLAEQAYNEQFF

j_gene: TRBJ2-1
d_gene: TRBD1
v_gene: TRBV18
abundance: NA
CDR3nt: TGTGCCAGCTCACCACCGTTAGGGGGCGAGGGCTACAATGAGCAGTTCTTC
CDR3aa: CASSPPLGGEGYNEQFF

j_gene: TRBJ2-5
d_gene: TRBD2
v_gene: TRBV6-2/TRBV6-3
abundance: NA
CDR3nt: TGTGCCAGCAGTCGAGGACTAGTCGAGACCCAGTACTTC
CDR3aa: CASSRGLVETQYF

j_gene: TRBJ1-1
d_gene: NA
v_gene: TRBV2
abundance: NA
CDR3nt: TGTGCCAGCAGTGAAAGGCGGGCCACTGAAGCTTTCTTT
CDR3aa: CASSERRATEAFF

j_gene: TRBJ2-3
d_gene: TRBD1
v_gene: TRBV12-3/TRBV12-4
abundance: NA
CDR3nt: TGTGCATCCCAGGGGGCGACAGATACGCAGTATTTT
CDR3aa: CASQGATDTQYF

j_gene: TRBJ1-5
d_gene: TRBD1
v_gene: TRBV15
abundance: once
CDR3nt: TGTGCCACCAGCAGAGTAGGGGTAGGGGGCAGGGGCAATCAGCCCCAGCATTTT
CDR3aa: CATSRVGVGGRGNQPQHF

j_gene: TRBJ1-5
d_gene: NA
v_gene: TRBV28
abundance: NA
CDR3nt: TGTGCCAGCAGTTCCTACGGACAGTATAGCAATCAGCCCCAGCATTTT
CDR3aa: CASSSYGQYSNQPQHF

j_gene: TRBJ2-7
d_gene: NA
v_gene: TRBV6-2/TRBV6-3
abundance: NA
CDR3nt: TGTGCCAGCAGCAAGAGGCCCGAAGAGCAGTACTTC
CDR3aa: CASSKRPEEQYF

j_gene: TRBJ2-7
d_gene: NA
v_gene: TRBV6-5
abundance: NA
CDR3nt: TGTGCCAGCAGGCCCGGGGGGCCCTACGAGCAGTACTTC
CDR3aa: CASRPGGPYEQYF